There are a few counts of the clone carrying this TCR beta chain. These data are taken from a study of T-cell reconstitution after alpha-beta-depleted transplantation in children. The CDR3 has 14 residues. Germline V gene sequence: CDR1 LGHNA, CDR2 YSLEER. V lost 0 bases and J 13 bases, leaving 16 bases between the germline ends. The library targeted TCRbeta and was prepared with unique molecular identifiers. TCRdb re-derived calls from the PCR reads in MiXCR, one entry per CDR3 protein. The sample shows about 250,000 distinct CDR3 sequences, 20% to 30% of them seen only once. The rearrangement links TRBV4-3 to TRBJ2-4; either TRBD1 or TRBD2 may fit D (5 bases each). The TCR was taken from a female patient aged 2-10 years who had a stem cell transplant for congenital amegakaryocytic thrombocytopenia, so the T cells may come from the graft donor. The starting material was PBMCs, mostly from graft donor cells, obtained 360 days after TCRalphabeta/CD19-depleted stem cell transplant. CDR3 sequence: CASSQDLWGKSQYF. DNA for the CDR3: TGCGCCAGCAGCCAAGATCTTTGGGGGAAGTCCCAGTACTTC.